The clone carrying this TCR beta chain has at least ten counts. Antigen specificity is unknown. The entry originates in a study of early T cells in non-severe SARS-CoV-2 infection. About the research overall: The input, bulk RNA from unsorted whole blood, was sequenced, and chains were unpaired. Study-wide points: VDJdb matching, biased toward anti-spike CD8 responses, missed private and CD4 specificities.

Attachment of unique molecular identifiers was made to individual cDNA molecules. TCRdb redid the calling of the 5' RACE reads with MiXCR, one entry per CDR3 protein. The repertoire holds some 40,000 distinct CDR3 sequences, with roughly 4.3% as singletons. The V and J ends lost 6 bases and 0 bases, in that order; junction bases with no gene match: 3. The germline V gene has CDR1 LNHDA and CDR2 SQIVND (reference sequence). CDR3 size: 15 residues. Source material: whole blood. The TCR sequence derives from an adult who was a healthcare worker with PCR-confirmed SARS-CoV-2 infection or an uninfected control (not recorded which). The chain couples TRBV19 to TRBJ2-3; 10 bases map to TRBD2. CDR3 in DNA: TGTGCCAGTAGCGGACTAGCGGTTAGCACAGATACGCAGTATTTT. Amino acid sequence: CASSGLAVSTDTQYF.